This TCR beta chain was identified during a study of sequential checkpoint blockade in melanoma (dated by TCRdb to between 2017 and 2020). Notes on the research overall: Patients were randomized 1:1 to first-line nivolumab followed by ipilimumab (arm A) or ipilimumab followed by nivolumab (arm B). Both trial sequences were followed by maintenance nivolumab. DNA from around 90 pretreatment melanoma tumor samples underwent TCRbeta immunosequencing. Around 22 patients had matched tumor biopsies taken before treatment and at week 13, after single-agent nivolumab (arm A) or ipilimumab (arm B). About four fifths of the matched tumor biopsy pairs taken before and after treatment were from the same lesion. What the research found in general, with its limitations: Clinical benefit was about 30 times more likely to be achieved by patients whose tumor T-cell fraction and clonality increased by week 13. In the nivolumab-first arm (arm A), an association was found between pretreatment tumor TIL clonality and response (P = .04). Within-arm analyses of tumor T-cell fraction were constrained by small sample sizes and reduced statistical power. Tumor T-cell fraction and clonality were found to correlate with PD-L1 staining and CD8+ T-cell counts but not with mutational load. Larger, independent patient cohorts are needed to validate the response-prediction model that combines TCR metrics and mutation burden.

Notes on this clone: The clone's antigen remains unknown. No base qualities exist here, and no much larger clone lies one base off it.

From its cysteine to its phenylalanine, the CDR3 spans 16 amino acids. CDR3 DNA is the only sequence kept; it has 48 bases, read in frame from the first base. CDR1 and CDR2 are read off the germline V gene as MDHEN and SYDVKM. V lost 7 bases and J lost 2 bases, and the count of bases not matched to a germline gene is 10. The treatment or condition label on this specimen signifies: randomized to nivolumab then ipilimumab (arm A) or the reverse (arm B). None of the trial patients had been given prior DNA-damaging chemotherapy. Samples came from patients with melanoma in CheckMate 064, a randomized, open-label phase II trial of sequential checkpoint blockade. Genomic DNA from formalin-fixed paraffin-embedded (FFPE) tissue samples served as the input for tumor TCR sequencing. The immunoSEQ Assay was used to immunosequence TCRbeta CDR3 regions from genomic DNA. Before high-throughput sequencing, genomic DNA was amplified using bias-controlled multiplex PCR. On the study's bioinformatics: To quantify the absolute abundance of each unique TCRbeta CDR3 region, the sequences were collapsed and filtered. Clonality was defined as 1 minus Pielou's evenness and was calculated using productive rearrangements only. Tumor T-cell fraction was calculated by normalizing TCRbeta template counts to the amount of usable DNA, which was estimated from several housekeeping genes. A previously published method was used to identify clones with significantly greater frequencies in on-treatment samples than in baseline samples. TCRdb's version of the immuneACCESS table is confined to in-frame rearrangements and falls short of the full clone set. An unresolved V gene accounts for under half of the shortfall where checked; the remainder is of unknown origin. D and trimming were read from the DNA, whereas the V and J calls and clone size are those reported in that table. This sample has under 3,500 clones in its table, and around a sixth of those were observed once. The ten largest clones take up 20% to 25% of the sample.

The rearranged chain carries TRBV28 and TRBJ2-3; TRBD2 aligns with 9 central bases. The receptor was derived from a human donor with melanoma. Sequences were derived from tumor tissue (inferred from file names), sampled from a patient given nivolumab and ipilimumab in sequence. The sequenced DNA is TGTGCCAGCACCATCGGGCGGGGGGGCCCCACAGATACGCAGTATTTT. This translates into CASTIGRGGPTDTQYF.